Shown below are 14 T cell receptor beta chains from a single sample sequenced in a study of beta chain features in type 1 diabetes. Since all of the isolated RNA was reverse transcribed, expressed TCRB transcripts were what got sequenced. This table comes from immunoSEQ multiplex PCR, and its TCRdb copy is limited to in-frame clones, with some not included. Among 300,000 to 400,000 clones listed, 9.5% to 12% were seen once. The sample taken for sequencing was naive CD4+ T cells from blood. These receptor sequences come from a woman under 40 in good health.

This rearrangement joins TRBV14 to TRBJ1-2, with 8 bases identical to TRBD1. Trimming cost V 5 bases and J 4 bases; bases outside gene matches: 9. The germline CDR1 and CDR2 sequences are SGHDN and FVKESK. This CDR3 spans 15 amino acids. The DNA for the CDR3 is TGTGCCAGCAGCTCTCCCGGGACAGGCATCTATGGCTACACCTTC. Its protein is CASSSPGTGIYGYTF.

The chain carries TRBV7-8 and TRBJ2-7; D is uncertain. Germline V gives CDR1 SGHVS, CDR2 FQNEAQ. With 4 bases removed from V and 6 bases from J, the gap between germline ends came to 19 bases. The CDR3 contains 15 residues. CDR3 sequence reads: CASSSRAPSSGEQYF. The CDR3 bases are TGTGCCAGCAGCTCACGAGCCCCCTCATCCGGCGAGCAGTACTTC.

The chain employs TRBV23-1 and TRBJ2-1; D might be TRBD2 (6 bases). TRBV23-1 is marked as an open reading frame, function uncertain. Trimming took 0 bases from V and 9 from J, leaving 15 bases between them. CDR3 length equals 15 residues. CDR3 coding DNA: TGCGCCAGCAGTCAATCTCGAACTAGCATTGGTGAGCAGTTCTTC. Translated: CASSQSRTSIGEQFF.

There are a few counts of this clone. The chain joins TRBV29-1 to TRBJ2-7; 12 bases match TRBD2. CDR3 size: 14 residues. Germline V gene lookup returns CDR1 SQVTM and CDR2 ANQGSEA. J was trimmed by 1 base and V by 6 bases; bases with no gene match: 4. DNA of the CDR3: TGCAGCGTGTCGACTAGCGGGAGATCCTACGAGCAGTACTTC. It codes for CSVSTSGRSYEQYF.

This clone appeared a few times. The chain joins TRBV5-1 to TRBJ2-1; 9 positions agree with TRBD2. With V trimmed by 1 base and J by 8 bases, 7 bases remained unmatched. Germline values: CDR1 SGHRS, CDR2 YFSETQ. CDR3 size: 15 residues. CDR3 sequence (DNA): TGCGCCAGCAGCTTGCCAGCGGGAGGCTTGGATGAGCAGTTCTTC. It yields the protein CASSLPAGGLDEQFF.

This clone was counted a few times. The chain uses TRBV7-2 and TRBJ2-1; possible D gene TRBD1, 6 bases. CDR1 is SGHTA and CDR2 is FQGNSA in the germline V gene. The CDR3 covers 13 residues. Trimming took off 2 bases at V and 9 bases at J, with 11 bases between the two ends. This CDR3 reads CASSLPTGIEQFF. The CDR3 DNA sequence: TGTGCCAGCAGCTTACCGACAGGAATTGAGCAGTTCTTC.

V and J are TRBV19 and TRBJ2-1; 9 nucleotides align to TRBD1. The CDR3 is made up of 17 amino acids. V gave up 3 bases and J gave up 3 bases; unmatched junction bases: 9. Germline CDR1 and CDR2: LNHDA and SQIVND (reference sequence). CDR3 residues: CASSIGQGRGFYNEQFF. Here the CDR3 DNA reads TGTGCCAGTAGTATCGGACAGGGGAGGGGATTCTACAATGAGCAGTTCTTC. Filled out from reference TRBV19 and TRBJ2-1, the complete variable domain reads DGGITQSPKYLFRKEGQNVTLSCEQNLNHDAMYWYRQDPGQGLRLIYYSQIVNDFQKGDIAEGYSVSREKKESFPLTVTSAQKNPTAFYLCASSIGQGRGFYNEQFFGPGTRLTVL.

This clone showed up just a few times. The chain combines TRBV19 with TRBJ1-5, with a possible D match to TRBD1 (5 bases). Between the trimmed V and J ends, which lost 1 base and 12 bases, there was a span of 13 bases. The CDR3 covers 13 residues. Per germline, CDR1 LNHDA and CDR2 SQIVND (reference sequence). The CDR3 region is CASSIASGKGQHF. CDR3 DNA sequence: TGTGCCAGTAGTATAGCCTCAGGGAAGGGCCAGCATTTT.

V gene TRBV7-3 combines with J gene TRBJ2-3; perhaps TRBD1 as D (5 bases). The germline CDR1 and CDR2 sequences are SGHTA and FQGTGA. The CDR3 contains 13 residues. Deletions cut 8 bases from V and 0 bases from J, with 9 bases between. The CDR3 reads CASSQGSTDTQYF. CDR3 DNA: TGTGCCAGCTCGCAGGGTAGCACAGATACGCAGTATTTT. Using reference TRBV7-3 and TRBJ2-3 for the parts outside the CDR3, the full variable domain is GAGVSQTPSNKVTEKGKYVELRCDPISGHTALYWYRQSLGQGPEFLIYFQGTGAADDSGLPNDRFFAVRPEGSVSTLKIQRTERGDSAVYLCASSQGSTDTQYFGPGTRLTVL.

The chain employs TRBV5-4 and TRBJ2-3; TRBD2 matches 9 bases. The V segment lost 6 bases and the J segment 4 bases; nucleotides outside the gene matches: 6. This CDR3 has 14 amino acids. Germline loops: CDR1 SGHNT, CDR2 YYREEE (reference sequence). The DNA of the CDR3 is TGTGCCAGCAACTCCGCGGGAGGGCCAGATACGCAGTATTTT. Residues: CASNSAGGPDTQYF.

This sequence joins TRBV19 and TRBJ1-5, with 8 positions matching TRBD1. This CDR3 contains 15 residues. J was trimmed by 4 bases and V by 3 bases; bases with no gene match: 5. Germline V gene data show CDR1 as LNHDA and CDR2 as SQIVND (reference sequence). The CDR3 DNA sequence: TGTGCCAGTAGTATCGACAGGGGCGGTAATCAGCCCCAGCATTTT. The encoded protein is CASSIDRGGNQPQHF.

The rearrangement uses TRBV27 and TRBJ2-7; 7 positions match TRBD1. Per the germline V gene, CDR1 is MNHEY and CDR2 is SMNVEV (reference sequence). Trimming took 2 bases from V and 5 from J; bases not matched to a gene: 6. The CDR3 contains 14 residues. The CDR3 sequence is CASSLLGGRNEQYF. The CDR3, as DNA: TGTGCCAGCAGTTTACTAGGGGGCCGGAACGAGCAGTACTTC.

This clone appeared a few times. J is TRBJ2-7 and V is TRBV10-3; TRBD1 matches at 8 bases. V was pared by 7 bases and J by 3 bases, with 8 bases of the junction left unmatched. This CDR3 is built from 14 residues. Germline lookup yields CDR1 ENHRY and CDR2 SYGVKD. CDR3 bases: TGTGCCATCACCGGGACAGGAGGACGCTACGAGCAGTACTTC. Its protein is CAITGTGGRYEQYF.

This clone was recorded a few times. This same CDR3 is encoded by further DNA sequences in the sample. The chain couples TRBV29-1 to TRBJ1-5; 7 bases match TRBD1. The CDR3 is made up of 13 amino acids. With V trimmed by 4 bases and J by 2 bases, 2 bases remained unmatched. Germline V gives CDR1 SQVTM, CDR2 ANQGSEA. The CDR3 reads CSVGTGGNQPQHF. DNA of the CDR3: TGCAGCGTTGGGACAGGAGGCAATCAGCCCCAGCATTTT.